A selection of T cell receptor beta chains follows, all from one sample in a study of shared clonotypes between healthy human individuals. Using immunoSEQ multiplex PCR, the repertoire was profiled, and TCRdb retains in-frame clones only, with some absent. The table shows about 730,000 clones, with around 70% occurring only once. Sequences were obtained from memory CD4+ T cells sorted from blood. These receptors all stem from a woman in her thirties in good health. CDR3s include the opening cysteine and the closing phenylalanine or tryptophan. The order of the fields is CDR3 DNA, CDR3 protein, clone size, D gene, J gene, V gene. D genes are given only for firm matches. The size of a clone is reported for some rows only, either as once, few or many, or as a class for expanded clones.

CDR3nt: TGTGCCAGCAGCTGGGGAGCGGGAGGTGACTCCTACGAGCAGTACTTC
CDR3aa: CASSWGAGGDSYEQYF
abundance: .
d_gene: TRBD2
j_gene: TRBJ2-7
v_gene: TRBV5-4

CDR3nt: TGTGCCAGCACCCTACAGGGACGTGAGACCCAGTACTTC
CDR3aa: CASTLQGRETQYF
abundance: .
d_gene: .
j_gene: TRBJ2-5
v_gene: TRBV6-5

CDR3nt: TGTGCCAGCAGTCTAGGGACAGGGTTGGGGTACGAGCAGTACTTC
CDR3aa: CASSLGTGLGYEQYF
abundance: .
d_gene: TRBD1
j_gene: TRBJ2-7
v_gene: TRBV28

CDR3nt: TGTGCCACCAGCAGAGCTGGCAAGACCTACGAGCAGTACTTC
CDR3aa: CATSRAGKTYEQYF
abundance: once
d_gene: .
j_gene: TRBJ2-7
v_gene: TRBV15

CDR3nt: TGTGCCAGCAGCTTAGGAACCCGCACAGATACGCAGTATTTT
CDR3aa: CASSLGTRTDTQYF
abundance: .
d_gene: .
j_gene: TRBJ2-3
v_gene: TRBV11-2

CDR3nt: TGTGCCAGCAAGCCTAGCGGGAGGCATGAGCAGTTCTTC
CDR3aa: CASKPSGRHEQFF
abundance: .
d_gene: TRBD2
j_gene: TRBJ2-1
v_gene: TRBV6-5

CDR3nt: TGTGCCAGCAGGGCCCAGGGGGCGCTGTATTTT
CDR3aa: CASRAQGALYF
abundance: .
d_gene: TRBD1
j_gene: TRBJ2-3
v_gene: TRBV2

CDR3nt: TGTGCCAGCAGTGCACTAGCGGGAGACAATGAGCAGTTCTTC
CDR3aa: CASSALAGDNEQFF
abundance: .
d_gene: TRBD2
j_gene: TRBJ2-1
v_gene: TRBV2

CDR3nt: TGTGCCTGGAGTGCGGGACTAGCGGGCTACGAGCAGTACTTC
CDR3aa: CAWSAGLAGYEQYF
abundance: .
d_gene: TRBD2
j_gene: TRBJ2-7
v_gene: TRBV30

CDR3nt: TGCAGCGTACCCAGCGGTAGCACAGATACGCAGTATTTT
CDR3aa: CSVPSGSTDTQYF
abundance: .
d_gene: .
j_gene: TRBJ2-3
v_gene: TRBV29-1

CDR3nt: TGTGCCAGCAGCTCGACACTAGCGGGAGGCTACGAGCAGTACTTC
CDR3aa: CASSSTLAGGYEQYF
abundance: .
d_gene: TRBD2
j_gene: TRBJ2-7
v_gene: TRBV5-4

CDR3nt: TGTGCCAGCTCACCATTACCCCAGGGGCGTCAGCCCCAGCATTTT
CDR3aa: CASSPLPQGRQPQHF
abundance: .
d_gene: .
j_gene: TRBJ1-5
v_gene: TRBV18